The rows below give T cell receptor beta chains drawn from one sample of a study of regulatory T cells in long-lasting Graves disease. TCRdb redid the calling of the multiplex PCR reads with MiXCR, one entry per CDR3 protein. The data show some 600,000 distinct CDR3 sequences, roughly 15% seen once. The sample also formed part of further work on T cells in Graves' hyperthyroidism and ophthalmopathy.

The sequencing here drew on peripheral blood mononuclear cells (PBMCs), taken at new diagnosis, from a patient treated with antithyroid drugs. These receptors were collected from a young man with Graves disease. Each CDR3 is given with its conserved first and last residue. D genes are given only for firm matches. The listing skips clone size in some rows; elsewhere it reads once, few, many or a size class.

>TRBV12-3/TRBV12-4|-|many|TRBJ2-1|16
TGTGCCAGCAGTCCATTTGGCCTCAGCTCCTACAATGAGCAGTTCTTC
CASSPFGLSSYNEQFF
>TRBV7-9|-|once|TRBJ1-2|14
TGTGCCAGCAGTCGGACAGATGCTAACTATGGCTACACCTTC
CASSRTDANYGYTF
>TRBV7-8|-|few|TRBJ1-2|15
TGTGCCAGCAGCTCCCCCACTGGAGGGGCGACTGGCTACACCTTC
CASSSPTGGATGYTF
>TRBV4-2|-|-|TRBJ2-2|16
TGTGCCAGCAGCCTTGGAACGATAGGGCGGAACGGGGAGCTGTTTTTT
CASSLGTIGRNGELFF
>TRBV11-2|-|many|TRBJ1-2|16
TGTGCCAGCAGCTCAGACCGCCCCCGACAGTATTATGGCTACACCTTC
CASSSDRPRQYYGYTF
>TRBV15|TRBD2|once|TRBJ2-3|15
TGTGCCACCAGCAGCGGGAGACTAGCAACAGATACGCAGTATTTT
CATSSGRLATDTQYF
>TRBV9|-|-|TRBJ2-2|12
TGTGCCAGCAGCTACACAGTCGGGGAGCTGTTTTTT
CASSYTVGELFF
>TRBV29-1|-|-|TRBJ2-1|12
TGCAGCGTTGAACGGTCGGGGATTGAGCAGTTCTTC
CSVERSGIEQFF
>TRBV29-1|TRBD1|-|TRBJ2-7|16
TGCAGCGTTGAAGATCTGAACGGACAGGGGTCCGCGGAGCAGTACTTC
CSVEDLNGQGSAEQYF
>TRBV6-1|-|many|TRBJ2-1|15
TGTGCCAGCAGACTTCTTCCTCACTGGGACAATGAGCAGTTCTTC
CASRLLPHWDNEQFF
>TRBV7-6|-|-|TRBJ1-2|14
TGTGCCAGCAGCCCATGGACAGTCAACTATGGCTACACCTTC
CASSPWTVNYGYTF